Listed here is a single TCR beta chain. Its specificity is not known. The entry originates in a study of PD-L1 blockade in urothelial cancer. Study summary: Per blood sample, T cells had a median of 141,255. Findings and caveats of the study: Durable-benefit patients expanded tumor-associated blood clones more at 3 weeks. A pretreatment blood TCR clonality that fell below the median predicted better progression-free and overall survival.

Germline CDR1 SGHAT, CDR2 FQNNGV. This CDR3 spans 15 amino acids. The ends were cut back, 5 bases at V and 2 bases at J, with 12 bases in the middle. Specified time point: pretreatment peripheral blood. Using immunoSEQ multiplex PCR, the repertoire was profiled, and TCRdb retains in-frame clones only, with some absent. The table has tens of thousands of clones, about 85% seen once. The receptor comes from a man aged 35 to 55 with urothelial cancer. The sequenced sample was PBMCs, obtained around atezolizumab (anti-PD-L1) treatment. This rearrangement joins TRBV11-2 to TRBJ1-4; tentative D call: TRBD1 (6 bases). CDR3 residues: CASSVGHTTNEKLFF. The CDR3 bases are TGTGCCAGCAGCGTGGGACACACCACTAATGAAAAACTGTTTTTT.